The clone carrying this T cell receptor (beta chain) was seen more than once but under ten times. This record comes from a study of radiotherapy plus CTLA-4 blockade in lung cancer. Trimming left V 3 bases short and J 0 bases short, with 12 bases between. Germline V lookup: CDR1 SGHRS, CDR2 YFSETQ. There are 16 residues in the CDR3. The table came from immunoSEQ multiplex PCR; TCRdb's copy has only in-frame clones and leaves some out. The sample carries about 60,000 clones, approximately 82% recorded once. The sequence was collected from a human donor with non-small cell lung cancer who had a partial response to radiotherapy plus ipilimumab. The V gene is TRBV5-1, the J gene TRBJ1-4, with a possible D match to TRBD1 (6 bases). Specimen: peripheral blood, collected from a patient treated with radiotherapy plus ipilimumab. The CDR3 DNA follows: TGCGCCAGCAGCTCTCAGGGGTTTTCAACTAATGAAAAACTGTTTTTT. Amino acids: CASSSQGFSTNEKLFF.